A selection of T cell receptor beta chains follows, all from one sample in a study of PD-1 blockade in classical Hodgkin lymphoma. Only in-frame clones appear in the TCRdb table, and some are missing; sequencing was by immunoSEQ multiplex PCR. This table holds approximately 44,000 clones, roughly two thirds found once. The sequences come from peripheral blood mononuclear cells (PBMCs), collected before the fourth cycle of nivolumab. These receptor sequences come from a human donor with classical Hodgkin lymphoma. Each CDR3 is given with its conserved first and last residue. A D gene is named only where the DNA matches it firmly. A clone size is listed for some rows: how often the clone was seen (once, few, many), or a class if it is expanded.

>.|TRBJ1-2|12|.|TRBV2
CASRGTNYGYTF
TGTGCCAGCAGGGGGACTAACTATGGCTACACCTTC
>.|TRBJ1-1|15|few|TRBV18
CASSTITGLNTEAFF
TGTGCCAGCTCAACGATAACAGGGTTGAACACTGAAGCTTTCTTT
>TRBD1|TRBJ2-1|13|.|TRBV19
CASSMTGWNEQFF
TGTGCCAGTAGTATGACAGGGTGGAATGAGCAGTTCTTC
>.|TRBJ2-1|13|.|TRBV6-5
CASSEWELGEQFF
TGTGCCAGCAGTGAATGGGAGCTCGGTGAGCAGTTCTTC
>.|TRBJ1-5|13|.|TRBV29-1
CSVGRGGDQPQHF
TGCAGCGTTGGAAGGGGAGGCGATCAGCCCCAGCATTTT
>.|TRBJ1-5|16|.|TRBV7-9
CASSLGTGGDNQPQHF
TGTGCCAGCAGCCTAGGAACAGGTGGGGACAATCAGCCCCAGCATTTT
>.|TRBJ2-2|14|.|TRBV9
CASSVGLGTGELFF
TGTGCCAGCAGCGTAGGGCTGGGAACCGGGGAGCTGTTTTTT
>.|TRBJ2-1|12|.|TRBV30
CAWSVMRGEQFF
TGTGCCTGGAGTGTAATGCGGGGTGAGCAGTTCTTC
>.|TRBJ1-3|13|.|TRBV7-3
CASSLNSGNTIYF
TGTGCCAGCAGCTTGAACTCTGGAAACACCATATATTTT
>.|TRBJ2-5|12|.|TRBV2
CASSEAQETQYF
TGTGCCAGCAGTGAAGCGCAAGAGACCCAGTACTTC
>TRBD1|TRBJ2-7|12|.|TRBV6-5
CATGTGSYEQYF
TGTGCCACCGGGACAGGTTCATACGAGCAGTACTTC
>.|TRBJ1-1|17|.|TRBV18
CASSRPGSPFRNTEAFF
TGTGCCAGCTCCCGGCCGGGCAGTCCCTTTAGGAACACTGAAGCTTTCTTT
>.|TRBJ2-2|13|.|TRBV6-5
CASRDGMGGELFF
TGTGCCAGCAGGGACGGGATGGGCGGGGAGCTGTTTTTT
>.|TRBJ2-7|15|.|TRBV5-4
CASSPTWTLPYEQYF
TGTGCCAGCAGCCCGACGTGGACGTTGCCCTACGAGCAGTACTTC
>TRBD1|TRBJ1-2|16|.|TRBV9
CASSVGGTGANYGYTF
TGTGCCAGCAGCGTAGGGGGGACAGGGGCGAACTATGGCTACACCTTC
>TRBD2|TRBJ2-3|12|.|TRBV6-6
CASSSRTRTQYF
TGTGCCAGCAGCTCCCGGACTAGAACGCAGTATTTT
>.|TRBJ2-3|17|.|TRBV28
CASSGQDPITSTDTQYF
TGTGCCAGCAGCGGGCAGGACCCTATAACTAGCACAGATACGCAGTATTTT
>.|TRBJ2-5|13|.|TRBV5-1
CASSTTAQETQYF
TGCGCCAGCAGCACGACAGCCCAAGAGACCCAGTACTTC
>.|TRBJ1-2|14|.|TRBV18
CASSPGRGTYGYTF
TGTGCCAGCTCACCGGGCAGGGGCACGTATGGCTACACCTTC
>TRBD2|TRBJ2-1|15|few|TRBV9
CASSVRLAGYNEQFF
TGTGCCAGCAGCGTACGCCTAGCGGGATACAATGAGCAGTTCTTC
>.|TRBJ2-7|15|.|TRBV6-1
CASRGTGFPSYEQYF
TGTGCCAGCAGAGGTACAGGGTTCCCCTCCTACGAGCAGTACTTC
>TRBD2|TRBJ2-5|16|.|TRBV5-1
CASSLAFSGNRETQYF
TGCGCCAGCAGCTTGGCCTTTAGCGGGAATAGAGAGACCCAGTACTTC
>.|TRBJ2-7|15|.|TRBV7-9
CASSPSQRETYEQYF
TGTGCCAGCAGCCCTAGCCAACGGGAGACCTACGAGCAGTACTTC
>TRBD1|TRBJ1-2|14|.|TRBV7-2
CASSTGGGDYGYTF
TGTGCCAGCAGCACAGGGGGCGGTGACTATGGCTACACCTTC